This T cell receptor (beta chain) was recovered during a study of brain T cells in children with intractable seizures. Findings and caveats of the study: Viral specificity was inferred only from CDR3 similarity; HCMV serostatus was unknown. Clones missing pre-surgery may reflect undersampling of that blood sample.

Only in-frame clones appear in the TCRdb table, and some are missing; sequencing was by immunoSEQ multiplex PCR. The sample has about 320,000 clones, 93% seen once. The CDR3 loop spans 17 amino acids. V was pared by 4 bases and J by 8 bases, with 20 bases of the junction left unmatched. Germline loops: CDR1 SGHNT, CDR2 YYREEE (reference sequence). Documented time point: blood from clinic visit 5 months post-surgery; TSC patient then seizure free. Sequencing was limited to surgery cases with top T cell transcript signatures in brain tissue. Patients received at least one anti-epileptic drug before surgery. Comment on this clone: The antigen is unknown.

This receptor was obtained from a boy in the first two years of life with tuberous sclerosis and intractable seizures. Sequenced here: peripheral blood, sampled roughly 5 months after surgery. The J gene is TRBJ2-7, the V gene TRBV5-4, with 8 positions matching TRBD1. The CDR3 reads CASSPGLFRDRPPKQYF. In DNA form, the CDR3 reads TGTGCCAGCAGCCCAGGTCTTTTTAGGGACAGGCCGCCCAAGCAGTACTTC.